The 14 T cell receptor beta chains reported below all come from one sample, sequenced in a study of T-cell reconstitution after alpha-beta-depleted transplantation in children. The library targeted TCRbeta and was prepared with unique molecular identifiers. Using its own MiXCR run on the PCR reads, TCRdb lists one record per CDR3 protein. The profile shows about 610,000 distinct CDR3 sequences, 27% of them singletons. Sequences were derived from PBMCs, sampled before TCRalphabeta/CD19-depleted stem cell transplant. The receptors stem from a boy under two years old with Wiskott-Aldrich syndrome, due to receive a stem cell transplant.

The chain recombines TRBV7-8 with TRBJ2-3; D uncertain. With 2 bases removed from V and 5 bases from J, the gap between germline ends came to 11 bases. Germline CDR1 is SGHVS and CDR2 is FQNEAQ. CDR3 size: 14 residues. The CDR3 nucleotides are TGTGCCAGCAGCTTACGGACGGGCGGAGATACGCAGTATTTT. This encodes CASSLRTGGDTQYF.

The rearrangement links TRBV29-1 to TRBJ2-5, with TRBD2 identical over 7 bases. V was clipped by 5 bases and J by 1 base; unmatched bases: 7. Germline CDR1 reads SQVTM; CDR2 reads ANQGSEA. The CDR3 sequence is 14 residues long. This CDR3 is CSVLPRELQETQYF. The CDR3 DNA sequence: TGCAGCGTTCTCCCGCGGGAGCTCCAAGAGACCCAGTACTTC. Full variable domain (missing parts from reference TRBV29-1 and TRBJ2-5): SAVISQKPSRDICQRGTSLTIQCQVDSQVTMMFWYRQQPGQSLTLIATANQGSEATYESGFVIDKFPISRPNLTFSTLTVSNMSPEDSSIYLCSVLPRELQETQYFGPGTRLLVL.

This chain uses TRBV6-6 with TRBJ2-5, with TRBD2 identical over 9 bases. The junction had 5 bases not matched to a gene; V was cut back by 7 bases and J by 5 bases. Germline assignment: CDR1 MNHNY and CDR2 SVGAGI (reference sequence). This CDR3 has 13 amino acids. The CDR3 region is CASKVAGGETQYF. In nucleotides, the CDR3 is TGTGCCAGCAAGGTGGCGGGAGGGGAGACCCAGTACTTC.

This clonotype has just a few counts. The chain employs TRBV5-1 and TRBJ2-6, with D perhaps matching TRBD1 or TRBD2 (6 bases each). Per the germline V gene, CDR1 is SGHRS and CDR2 is YFSETQ. This CDR3 is 14 amino acids long. V was trimmed by 2 bases and J by 9 bases, leaving 12 bases between them. CDR3 loop: CASSFVRDNNVLTF. CDR3 DNA: TGCGCCAGCAGCTTTGTGCGGGACAACAACGTCCTGACTTTC.

This chain joins TRBV18 and TRBJ2-3; a possible D gene is TRBD2 (6 bases). The CDR3 spans 17 residues. CDR1 KGHSH and CDR2 LQKENI come from the germline V gene. Trimming removed 3 bases at V and 5 bases at J, with 21 bases between. In DNA form, the CDR3 reads TGTGCCAGCTCACCGGTTTTCGGGAGAATTTTCGTAGATACGCAGTATTTT. Amino acid sequence: CASSPVFGRIFVDTQYF.

The chain uses TRBV20-1 and TRBJ2-1; TRBD2 aligns across 7 bases. Germline-derived CDR1 and CDR2 are DFQATT and SNEGSKA (reference sequence). The CDR3 has 15 amino acids. The V segment lost 4 bases and the J segment 8 bases; nucleotides outside the gene matches: 14. The DNA of the CDR3 is TGCAGTGCTAAACGGACTGGCGGGAGTAGGTATGAGCAGTTCTTC. This translates into CSAKRTGGSRYEQFF.

This sequence joins TRBV12-3 or TRBV12-4 and TRBJ2-1; 8 bases agree with TRBD2. V gave up 2 bases and J gave up 15 bases; unmatched junction bases: 9. The CDR3 spans 13 residues. CDR3 nucleotides: TGTGCCAGCAGTTTACGGGAGGGCCGACGTCCGTTCTTC. It translates to CASSLREGRRPFF.

This clonotype was seen only a few times. The gene calls are TRBV10-3 and TRBJ2-1; TRBD1 matches 8 bases. The CDR3 totals 14 residues. The ends lost 5 bases at V and 7 bases at J; junction bases unmatched: 7. Germline V gives CDR1 ENHRY, CDR2 SYGVKD. The CDR3 nucleotides are TGTGCCATCAGTTACGACAGGGGTCGGAATGAGCAGTTCTTC. Its protein product is CAISYDRGRNEQFF.

The chain couples TRBV7-6 to TRBJ2-3; 8 positions agree with TRBD1. Losses at the gene ends were 2 bases for V and 5 bases for J; bases not matched to a gene: 6. From germline, CDR1 is SGHVS and CDR2 FNYEAQ. The CDR3 length is 15 residues. The CDR3, as DNA: TGTGCCAGCAGCTTAAATGACAGGGGTGGAGATACGCAGTATTTT. This translates into CASSLNDRGGDTQYF.

This clonotype was counted a few times. This sequence joins TRBV5-1 and TRBJ2-1, with TRBD1 matching 7 bases. This CDR3 is built from 15 residues. Losses at the gene ends were 3 bases for V and 2 bases for J; bases not matched to a gene: 5. Germline values: CDR1 SGHRS, CDR2 YFSETQ. The CDR3 DNA reads TGCGCCAGCAGCTGGGACAGCCCGACCTACAATGAGCAGTTCTTC. Its protein is CASSWDSPTYNEQFF.

This clonotype has a handful of counts. V is TRBV12-3 or TRBV12-4 and J is TRBJ2-5; TRBD2 aligns across 8 bases. The J segment lost 5 bases and the V segment lost 3 bases, leaving 8 bases of the junction unmatched. This CDR3 contains 15 residues. CDR3 DNA sequence: TGTGCCAGCAGTTTTTATCGGGAGGGCCGGGAGACCCAGTACTTC. It specifies CASSFYREGRETQYF.

There are a few counts of this clonotype. The chain has TRBV25-1 and TRBJ2-7, with a possible D match to TRBD2 (6 bases). The ends were cut back, 6 bases at V and 2 bases at J, with 14 bases in the middle. The CDR3 covers 14 residues. Germline V gene lookup returns CDR1 MGHDK and CDR2 SYGVNS. The CDR3 loop reads CASSRGTVAYEQYF. The CDR3 coding sequence is TGTGCCAGCAGCCGCGGGACGGTTGCCTACGAGCAGTACTTC.

The chain uses TRBV10-3 and TRBJ1-5; unclear D gene. This CDR3 has 14 amino acids. Germline CDR1 reads ENHRY; CDR2 reads SYGVKD. Trimming left V 6 bases short and J 4 bases short, with 13 bases between. For the CDR3, the DNA is TGTGCCATCAGCAGCCGGGCCCGGAATCAGCCCCAGCATTTT. As protein: CAISSRARNQPQHF.

The chain has TRBV5-1 and TRBJ2-5, with TRBD2 identical over 9 bases. The V segment lost 3 bases and the J segment 5 bases; nucleotides outside the gene matches: 8. Per the germline V gene, CDR1 is SGHRS and CDR2 is YFSETQ. The CDR3 totals 15 residues. For the CDR3, the DNA is TGCGCCAGCAGCTGGGATAGCGGGAGCATGGAGACCCAGTACTTC. Its translation is CASSWDSGSMETQYF.